This passage covers 21 T cell receptor beta chains from one sample sequenced in a study of T cells in Graves' hyperthyroidism and ophthalmopathy. The source material, RNA transcripts, was used to amplify TCR beta CDR3 regions. Researchers ran a first-round RT-PCR on the TCR CDR3 using the HTBI primer set. TCRdb called the multiplex PCR reads again in MiXCR, with one record for every CDR3 protein. The sample holds 700,000 to 950,000 distinct CDR3 sequences; over 35% are singletons and the top ten take less than 40%. The sequenced material came from blood. These receptors all stem from a woman between 35 and 50 years old with Graves' hyperthyroidism.

This clonotype was counted only a few times. The rearrangement uses TRBV15 and TRBJ1-3; perhaps TRBD1 as D (5 bases). Germline CDR1 is LNHNV and CDR2 is YYDKDF (reference sequence). The CDR3 runs to 14 residues. V was shortened by 1 base and J by 1 base, with 5 bases between the two germline ends. Written as DNA, the CDR3 is TGTGCCACCAGCAGAGGGGGGTCTGGAAACACCATATATTTT. This sequence encodes CATSRGGSGNTIYF.

The chain joins TRBV20-1 to TRBJ2-5; TRBD1 might be the D (6 bases). Germline V gene data show CDR1 as DFQATT and CDR2 as SNEGSKA (reference sequence). Trimming cost V 4 bases and J 0 bases, with 9 bases left between them. This CDR3 has 13 amino acids. As DNA, the CDR3 is TGCAGTGCTACCAACAGGGACCAAGAGACCCAGTACTTC. Residues: CSATNRDQETQYF.

This clonotype was seen repeatedly, ten times or more. This chain uses TRBV12-3 or TRBV12-4 with TRBJ1-1; 7 nucleotides align to TRBD1. The V gene end was trimmed by 4 bases and the J gene end by 2 bases; junction bases not matched to a gene: 4. The CDR3 is 14 amino acids. For the CDR3, the DNA is TGTGCCAGCAGTTCGACAGGGAGCAACACTGAAGCTTTCTTT. Amino acid sequence: CASSSTGSNTEAFF.

The chain joins TRBV19 to TRBJ1-1, with D perhaps matching TRBD1 (5 bases). Germline CDR1 and CDR2: LNHDA and SQIVND (reference sequence). Trimming removed 9 bases at V and 0 bases at J, with 32 bases between. This CDR3 spans 20 amino acids. CDR3 amino acids: CASSQSQGLGPESLNTEAFF. In DNA form, the CDR3 reads TGTGCCAGCAGCCAGAGCCAAGGCCTGGGGCCAGAGAGCCTGAACACTGAAGCTTTCTTT. Full variable domain (remainder filled in from reference TRBV19 and TRBJ1-1): DGGITQSPKYLFRKEGQNVTLSCEQNLNHDAMYWYRQDPGQGLRLIYYSQIVNDFQKGDIAEGYSVSREKKESFPLTVTSAQKNPTAFYLCASSQSQGLGPESLNTEAFFGQGTRLTVV.

V and J are TRBV29-1 and TRBJ2-3; D is unclear. Germline V gives CDR1 SQVTM, CDR2 ANQGSEA. Trimming pared 3 bases from V and 2 bases from J, leaving 3 bases between. CDR3 length: 11 amino acids. The CDR3: CSVDFTDTQYF. The CDR3 DNA is TGCAGCGTTGACTTCACAGATACGCAGTATTTT.

In this sample, this clonotype turned up many times. The CDR3 DNA follows: TGCGCCAGCAGCTCTGGCACAGGGGCCGGTGGCTACACCTTC. Translation gives CASSSGTGAGGYTF. This chain connects TRBV5-1 to TRBJ1-2, with TRBD1 matching over 7 bases. The CDR3 has 14 residues. V lost 3 bases, J lost 7 bases, and 9 bases stayed unmatched. Germline V lookup: CDR1 SGHRS, CDR2 YFSETQ.

This clonotype was observed a few times. CDR3 sequence (DNA): TGCAGTGCTAGAGGAGACTCGATCGGCTACGAGCAGTACTTC. It codes for CSARGDSIGYEQYF. The J gene is TRBJ2-7, the V gene TRBV20-1, with no clear D. The CDR3 is 14 amino acids. Germline V gene lookup returns CDR1 DFQATT and CDR2 SNEGSKA (reference sequence). V lost 1 base and J lost 3, with 13 bases in between.

The chain joins TRBV29-1 to TRBJ1-6; 9 bases match TRBD1. V shed 6 bases and J 7 bases; nucleotides not matched to a gene: 4. CDR3 length: 13 amino acids. From germline, CDR1 is SQVTM and CDR2 ANQGSEA. The CDR3 nucleotides read TGCAGCGTCAAAGGACAGGGGAATTCACCCCTCCACTTT. It specifies CSVKGQGNSPLHF.

This clonotype was seen many times. The V call is TRBV7-2, the J call TRBJ2-5; D not resolved. V lost 1 base and J lost 7, with 10 bases in between. The CDR3 covers 13 residues. CDR1 and CDR2 from the germline V gene are SGHTA and FQGNSA. CDR3 nucleotide sequence: TGTGCCAGCAGCTTAGAGCGTGATGGGACCCAGTACTTC. The encoded protein is CASSLERDGTQYF.

Regarding this clonotype: Compared with germline, one end of the junction differs, possibly owing to a read error. This chain connects TRBV10-3 to TRBJ1-2; possibly TRBD1 for D (5 bases). This CDR3 comprises 15 residues. Germline V gene lookup returns CDR1 ENHRY and CDR2 SYGVKD. The CDR3 reads CASSGPFGGRSGYTF. For the CDR3, the DNA is TGTGCCAGCAGTGGACCTTTCGGGGGTCGTAGTGGCTACACCTTC.

This clonotype was seen just once. The V call is TRBV2, the J call TRBJ2-3, with D maybe TRBD2 (6 bases). The germline V and J ends were trimmed by 6 bases and 6 bases, with 13 bases remaining between them. This CDR3 is built from 13 residues. From germline, CDR1 is SNHLY and CDR2 FYNNEI. CDR3 DNA sequence: TGTGCCAGCAGACAAGGGAGGACGGATACGCAGTATTTT. Amino acid sequence: CASRQGRTDTQYF.

The chain is built from TRBV20-1 and TRBJ1-6; no clear D gene. This CDR3 has 15 amino acids. V was cut by 0 bases and J by 7 bases, with 13 bases left in between. Germline V lookup: CDR1 DFQATT, CDR2 SNEGSKA (reference sequence). DNA of the CDR3: TGCAGTGCTAGAGATTTCCTAAAGCCAAATTCACCCCTCCACTTT. Its translation: CSARDFLKPNSPLHF.

This clonotype showed up just a few times. The chain couples TRBV12-3 or TRBV12-4 to TRBJ2-2, with 11 bases identical to TRBD1. The CDR3 is made up of 15 amino acids. V gave up 7 bases and J gave up 5 bases; unmatched junction bases: 6. DNA for the CDR3: TGTGCCAGCATCTACGGGACAGGGGGGACCGGGGAGCTGTTTTTT. Its translation is CASIYGTGGTGELFF.

This clonotype came up a few times. This chain uses TRBV7-9 with TRBJ2-7; no definite D call. Per the germline V gene, CDR1 is SEHNR and CDR2 is FQNEAQ (reference sequence). This CDR3 contains 15 residues. Trimming shortened V by 5 bases and J by 0 bases, and 14 bases separated the two germline ends. The CDR3 sequence is CASSPKGPSSYEQYF. CDR3 nucleotides: TGTGCCAGCAGCCCCAAGGGCCCTTCCTCCTACGAGCAGTACTTC.

This clonotype was observed many times. The chain has TRBV5-6 and TRBJ1-2, with no clear D. The germline V and J ends were trimmed by 4 bases and 6 bases, with 10 bases remaining between them. The CDR3 loop spans 12 amino acids. Germline V gene sequence: CDR1 SGHDT, CDR2 YYEEEE. Here the CDR3 DNA reads TGTGCCAGCAGCCCAAGATTCGATGGCTACACCTTC. As protein: CASSPRFDGYTF.

This clonotype was detected ten times or more. The V call is TRBV24-1, the J call TRBJ2-7; a possible D gene is TRBD1 (5 bases). V was shortened by 3 bases and J by 4 bases, with 9 bases between the two germline ends. In germline, CDR1 is KGHDR, CDR2 SFDVKD. This CDR3 region has 13 residues. DNA for the CDR3: TGTGCCACCAGTGATCAGACAGCTTACGAGCAGTACTTC. Encoded protein: CATSDQTAYEQYF.

Notes on this clonotype: A read error is possible here, since a much larger clone lies one base away. The chain carries TRBV7-9 and TRBJ1-5; unclear D gene. The length of the CDR3 is 12 residues. Germline lookup yields CDR1 SEHNR and CDR2 FQNEAQ (reference sequence). V dropped 1 base and J dropped 6 bases, with 4 bases sitting between them. As DNA, the CDR3 is TGTGCCAGCAGCTTAGAGTCTCAGCCCCAGCATTTT. Translated, it gives CASSLESQPQHF.

The chain joins TRBV10-3 to TRBJ2-5; D is unresolved. CDR1 and CDR2 (germline): ENHRY, SYGVKD. V dropped 2 bases and J dropped 0 bases, with 4 bases sitting between them. The CDR3 has 13 residues. CDR3 DNA: TGTGCCATCAGTGAGGCCAACCAAGAGACCCAGTACTTC. Amino acid sequence: CAISEANQETQYF.

This clonotype showed up many times. The chain joins TRBV6-6 to TRBJ2-7; D not resolved. Germline lookup yields CDR1 MNHNY and CDR2 SVGAGI (reference sequence). The CDR3 loop spans 11 amino acids. V shed 2 bases and J shed 5 bases, with 4 bases lying between them. CDR3 DNA: TGTGCCAGCAGTTACCCAAACGAGCAGTACTTC. Protein: CASSYPNEQYF.

This clonotype was recorded many times. V gene TRBV19 combines with J gene TRBJ2-7; 10 bases are a match to TRBD2. The CDR3 is 14 amino acids. V lost 3 bases, J lost 4 bases, and 3 bases stayed unmatched. The V gene's germline CDR1 is LNHDA and CDR2 SQIVND (reference sequence). The CDR3 reads CASSIASGSYEQYF. Here the CDR3 DNA reads TGTGCCAGTAGTATCGCTAGCGGGAGTTACGAGCAGTACTTC. Full variable domain (remainder filled in from reference TRBV19 and TRBJ2-7): DGGITQSPKYLFRKEGQNVTLSCEQNLNHDAMYWYRQDPGQGLRLIYYSQIVNDFQKGDIAEGYSVSREKKESFPLTVTSAQKNPTAFYLCASSIASGSYEQYFGPGTRLTVT.

This chain connects TRBV5-4 to TRBJ1-2, with D possibly being TRBD1 (5 bases). Germline CDR1 and CDR2: SGHNT and YYREEE (reference sequence). CDR3 length: 15 amino acids. Trimming left V 7 bases short and J 4 bases short, with 20 bases between. For the CDR3, the DNA is TGTGCCAGCTCACCAAGGATGTGGGGGGGCTATGGCTACACCTTC. As protein: CASSPRMWGGYGYTF.